A single sample is the source of the 14 T cell receptor beta chains below, sequenced in a study of cytomegalovirus exposure and HLA in healthy donors. Libraries were prepared by immunoSEQ multiplex PCR; TCRdb keeps only in-frame clonotypes and omits some of them. This sample yields 110,000 or so clones, of which about 91% are seen a single time; more than 1.5% belongs to the top ten. The specimen sequenced was PBMCs. Receptors were obtained from a man between 18 and 35 years old in good health and CMV-seronegative.

In regard to this clone: Other nucleotide sequences from this sample produce the same CDR3. The chain couples TRBV18 to TRBJ2-2, with D uncertain. Germline V gene sequence: CDR1 KGHSH, CDR2 LQKENI. Deletions cut 6 bases from V and 5 bases from J, with 13 bases between. This CDR3 is built from 14 residues. Here the CDR3 reads CASSPRSGTGELFF. CDR3 coding DNA: TGTGCCAGCTCTCCCAGATCCGGGACCGGGGAGCTGTTTTTT.

This clone was observed a single time. The chain joins TRBV6-5 to TRBJ2-1, with D hard to call. Germline CDR1 MNHEY, CDR2 SVGAGI. The CDR3 loop spans 14 amino acids. The ends were cut back, 7 bases at V and 0 bases at J, with 10 bases in the middle. The CDR3 region is CASNERSSYNEQFF. The CDR3 DNA sequence: TGTGCCAGCAACGAAAGGAGCTCCTACAATGAGCAGTTCTTC.

The CDR3 loop reads CASSLDSSPNTEAFF. DNA for the CDR3: TGTGCCAGCAGCTTAGACTCTAGCCCGAACACTGAAGCTTTCTTT. The chain combines TRBV11-2 with TRBJ1-1; D unresolved. V was pared by 0 bases and J by 1 base, with 9 bases between. CDR3 length: 15 residues. Germline lookup yields CDR1 SGHAT and CDR2 FQNNGV.

CDR3 in amino acids: CASSLYLNTGELFF. The CDR3 region has the DNA TGTGCCAGCAGCTTATATCTAAACACCGGGGAGCTGTTTTTT. The chain carries TRBV7-6 and TRBJ2-2, with D unresolved. The CDR3 sequence is 14 residues long. Per the germline V gene, CDR1 is SGHVS and CDR2 is FNYEAQ. Deletions cut 2 bases from V and 2 bases from J, with 6 bases between. Combining the CDR3 with reference TRBV7-6 and TRBJ2-2 gives the whole variable domain GAGVSQSPRYKVTKRGQDVALRCDPISGHVSLYWYRQALGQGPEFLTYFNYEAQQDKSGLPNDRFSAERPEGSISTLTIQRTEQRDSAMYRCASSLYLNTGELFFGEGSRLTVL.

The CDR3 here is CASRRTGKNTEAFF. The CDR3 coding sequence is TGTGCCAGCAGGAGGACAGGGAAGAACACTGAAGCTTTCTTT. The chain joins TRBV25-1 to TRBJ1-1; 8 nucleotides agree with TRBD1. The V and J ends lost 6 bases and 1 base, in that order; junction bases with no gene match: 4. The CDR3 loop spans 14 amino acids. The germline CDR1 and CDR2 sequences are MGHDK and SYGVNS.

The rearrangement links TRBV11-3 to TRBJ2-7; possibly TRBD2 for D (5 bases). V was shortened by 6 bases and J by 1 base, with 13 bases between the two germline ends. Germline assignment: CDR1 SGHNT and CDR2 YENEEA. CDR3 length: 14 amino acids. CDR3 in DNA: TGTGCCAGCAGGACGGGCGGAGGTTCCTACGAGCAGTACTTC. Translated, it gives CASRTGGGSYEQYF.

This clone appeared a few times. The genes are TRBV5-1 and TRBJ1-5, with TRBD1 matching 8 bases. This CDR3 contains 14 residues. Germline lookup yields CDR1 SGHRS and CDR2 YFSETQ. With V trimmed by 4 bases and J by 4 bases, 4 bases remained unmatched. The CDR3 DNA reads as TGCGCCAGCAGCGATACAGGGGGGAATCAGCCCCAGCATTTT. Its protein product is CASSDTGGNQPQHF. The full variable domain, its missing parts supplied by reference TRBV5-1 and TRBJ1-5, is KAGVTQTPRYLIKTRGQQVTLSCSPISGHRSVSWYQQTPGQGLQFLFEYFSETQRNKGNFPGRFSGRQFSNSRSEMNVSTLELGDSALYLCASSDTGGNQPQHFGDGTRLSIL.

The chain employs TRBV9 and TRBJ1-5; 8 bases align to TRBD1. This CDR3 spans 16 amino acids. V lost 3 bases, J lost 10 bases, and 15 bases stayed unmatched. CDR1 is SGDLS and CDR2 is YYNGEE in the germline V gene. As DNA, the CDR3 is TGTGCCAGCAGCGAGGGGGGACAGGCAGAATCAGAACCCCAGCATTTT. This codes for CASSEGGQAESEPQHF.

The V call is TRBV5-6, the J call TRBJ2-1, with 7 bases matching TRBD2. This CDR3 region has 17 residues. The V gene's germline CDR1 is SGHDT and CDR2 YYEEEE. The junction had 11 bases not matched to a gene; V was cut back by 1 base and J by 4 bases. CDR3 amino acids: CASSLLTAGATYNEQFF. CDR3 nucleotides: TGTGCCAGCAGCTTGCTAACGGCGGGAGCTACTTACAATGAGCAGTTCTTC.

The chain employs TRBV2 and TRBJ2-1; D is uncertain. This CDR3 has 12 amino acids. V lost 2 bases to trimming and J lost 5 bases, with 4 bases between them. Germline values: CDR1 SNHLY, CDR2 FYNNEI. CDR3 sequence: CASSESDNEQFF. The CDR3, as DNA: TGTGCCAGCAGTGAATCAGACAATGAGCAGTTCTTC.

V usage is TRBV29-1 and J usage is TRBJ1-5, with TRBD1 matching 8 bases. CDR1 is SQVTM and CDR2 is ANQGSEA in the germline V gene. V lost 8 bases and J lost 5; bases outside the gene matches: 5. This CDR3 spans 12 amino acids. The CDR3: CSIGTGDQPQHF. The DNA of the CDR3 is TGCAGCATAGGGACAGGAGATCAGCCCCAGCATTTT. Full variable domain (rest looked up from reference TRBV29-1 and TRBJ1-5): SAVISQKPSRDICQRGTSLTIQCQVDSQVTMMFWYRQQPGQSLTLIATANQGSEATYESGFVIDKFPISRPNLTFSTLTVSNMSPEDSSIYLCSIGTGDQPQHFGDGTRLSIL.

This chain joins TRBV28 and TRBJ2-3, with 10 bases matching TRBD1. The V gene's germline CDR1 is MDHEN and CDR2 SYDVKM. The CDR3 is 15 residues long. V lost 3 bases and J lost 3; bases outside the gene matches: 3. As DNA, the CDR3 is TGTGCCAGCAGTTTCGGGACAGGGGATACAGATACGCAGTATTTT. Amino acid sequence: CASSFGTGDTDTQYF.

The V call is TRBV7-8, the J call TRBJ2-7; no clear D gene. Trimming removed 5 bases from V and 3 bases from J, with 5 bases in between. This CDR3 has 11 amino acids. The germline V gene encodes CDR1 SGHVS and CDR2 FQNEAQ. CDR3: CASSQIYEQYF. In DNA, the CDR3 is TGTGCCAGCAGCCAAATCTACGAGCAGTACTTC.

This clone was picked up a small number of times. The V and J genes are TRBV7-9 and TRBJ1-6, with 8 nucleotides matching TRBD1. With 2 bases clipped from V and 6 bases from J, the junction kept 3 bases outside the gene matches. CDR1 is SEHNR, CDR2 FQNEAQ, per germline (reference sequence). CDR3 length equals 15 residues. CDR3 DNA: TGTGCCAGCAGCTTAACGGGACAGGCTAATTCACCCCTCCACTTT. Its translation: CASSLTGQANSPLHF.